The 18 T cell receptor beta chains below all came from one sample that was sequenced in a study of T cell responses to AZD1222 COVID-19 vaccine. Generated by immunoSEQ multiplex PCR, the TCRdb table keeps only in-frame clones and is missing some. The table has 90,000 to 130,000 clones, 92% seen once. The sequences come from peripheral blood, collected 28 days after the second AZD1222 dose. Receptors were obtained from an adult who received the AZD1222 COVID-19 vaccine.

In DNA form, the CDR3 reads TGTGCCAGCAGCTCCAAGCTAACAGATACGCAGTATTTT. It translates to CASSSKLTDTQYF. The chain has TRBV5-4 and TRBJ2-3; D remains ambiguous. The CDR3 consists of 13 residues. Trimming removed 3 bases from V and 3 bases from J, with 8 bases in between. From germline, CDR1 is SGHNT and CDR2 YYREEE (reference sequence).

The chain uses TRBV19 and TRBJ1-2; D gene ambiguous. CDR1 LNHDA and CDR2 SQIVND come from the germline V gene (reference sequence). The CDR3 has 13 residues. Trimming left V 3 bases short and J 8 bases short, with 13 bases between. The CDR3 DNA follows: TGTGCCAGTAGTATGTGGCCCTATGACGGCTACACCTTC. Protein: CASSMWPYDGYTF.

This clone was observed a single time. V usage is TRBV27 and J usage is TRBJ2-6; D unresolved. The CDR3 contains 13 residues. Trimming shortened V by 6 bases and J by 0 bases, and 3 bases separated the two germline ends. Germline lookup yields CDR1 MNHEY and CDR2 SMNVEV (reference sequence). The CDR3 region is CASSISGANVLTF. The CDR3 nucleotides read TGTGCCAGCAGCATCTCTGGGGCCAACGTCCTGACTTTC.

In DNA, the CDR3 is TGTGCCACCAGCCGGGACAGGGCGGGCACTGAAGCTTTCTTT. Translation gives CATSRDRAGTEAFF. V and J are TRBV15 and TRBJ1-1, with 9 nucleotides matching TRBD1. The V gene's germline CDR1 is LNHNV and CDR2 YYDKDF (reference sequence). Unmatched junction bases numbered 5, after V lost 5 bases and J lost 4 bases. The CDR3 is 14 amino acids.

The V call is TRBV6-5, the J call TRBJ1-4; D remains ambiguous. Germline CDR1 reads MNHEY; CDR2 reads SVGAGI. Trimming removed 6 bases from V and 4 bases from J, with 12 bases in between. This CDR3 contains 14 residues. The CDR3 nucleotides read TGTGCCAGCAGACCACCGGGAGATAATGAAAAACTGTTTTTT. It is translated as CASRPPGDNEKLFF.

CDR3 DNA: TGTGCCAGCAGCCAAGAAAGGGGCGGGGGAATCCCCGATACGCAGTATTTT. Encoded protein: CASSQERGGGIPDTQYF. The gene calls are TRBV4-2 and TRBJ2-3; 7 positions match TRBD2. The CDR3 has 17 amino acids. V lost 0 bases and J lost 6; bases outside the gene matches: 12. Germline V lookup: CDR1 LGHNA, CDR2 YNFKEQ.

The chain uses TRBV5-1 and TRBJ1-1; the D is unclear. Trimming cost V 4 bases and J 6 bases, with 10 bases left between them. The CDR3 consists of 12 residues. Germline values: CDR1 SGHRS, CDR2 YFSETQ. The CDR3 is CASSLNWAEAFF. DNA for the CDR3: TGCGCCAGCAGCCTTAATTGGGCTGAAGCTTTCTTT.

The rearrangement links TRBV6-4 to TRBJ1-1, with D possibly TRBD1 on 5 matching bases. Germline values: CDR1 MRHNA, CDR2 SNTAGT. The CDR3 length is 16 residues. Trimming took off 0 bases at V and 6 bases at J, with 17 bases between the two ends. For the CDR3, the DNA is TGTGCCAGCAGTGACTCCGGGGGGACCGGGACCCCTGAAGCTTTCTTT. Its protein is CASSDSGGTGTPEAFF.

The CDR3, as DNA: TGTGCCAGCAGCCTAAGGACAGGGGGTATGAACACTGAAGCTTTCTTT. Translation: CASSLRTGGMNTEAFF. The gene calls are TRBV11-2 and TRBJ1-1; 10 bases are a match to TRBD1. The V and J ends lost 5 bases and 0 bases, in that order; junction bases with no gene match: 6. The CDR3 covers 16 residues. Germline lookup yields CDR1 SGHAT and CDR2 FQNNGV.

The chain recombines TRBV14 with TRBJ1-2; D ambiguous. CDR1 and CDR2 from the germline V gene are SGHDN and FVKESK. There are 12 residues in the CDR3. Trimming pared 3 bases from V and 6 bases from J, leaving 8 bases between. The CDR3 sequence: CASSHTRHGYTF. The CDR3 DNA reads TGTGCCAGCAGCCACACCAGACATGGCTACACCTTC.

The CDR3 DNA reads TGTGCCCACGGACAGGGGAGCTATGGCTACACCTTC. It yields the protein CAHGQGSYGYTF. The chain is built from TRBV30 and TRBJ1-2, with 9 bases that match TRBD1. The CDR3 covers 12 residues. Germline V gene lookup returns CDR1 GTSNPN and CDR2 SVGIG (reference sequence). V shed 8 bases, J shed 4 bases, and the junction held 5 bases outside the gene matches.

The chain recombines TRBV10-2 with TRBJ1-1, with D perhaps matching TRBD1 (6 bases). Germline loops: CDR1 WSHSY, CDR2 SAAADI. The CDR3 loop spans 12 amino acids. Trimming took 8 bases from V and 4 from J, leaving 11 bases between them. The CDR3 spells CASAGAGTEAFF. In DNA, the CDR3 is TGCGCCAGCGCGGGGGCGGGCACTGAAGCTTTCTTT.

CDR3 loop: CARGVNQPQHF. The CDR3 nucleotides read TGTGCCAGGGGGGTTAATCAGCCCCAGCATTTT. This sequence joins TRBV5-4 and TRBJ1-5, with D perhaps matching TRBD1 (5 bases). The germline V and J ends were trimmed by 8 bases and 4 bases, with 7 bases remaining between them. The CDR3 is 11 residues long. From germline, CDR1 is SGHNT and CDR2 YYREEE (reference sequence).

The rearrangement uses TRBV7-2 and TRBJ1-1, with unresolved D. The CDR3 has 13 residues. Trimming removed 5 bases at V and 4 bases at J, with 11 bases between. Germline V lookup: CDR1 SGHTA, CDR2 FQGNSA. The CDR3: CASSPHSGTEAFF. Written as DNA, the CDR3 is TGTGCCAGCAGCCCCCATTCGGGCACTGAAGCTTTCTTT.

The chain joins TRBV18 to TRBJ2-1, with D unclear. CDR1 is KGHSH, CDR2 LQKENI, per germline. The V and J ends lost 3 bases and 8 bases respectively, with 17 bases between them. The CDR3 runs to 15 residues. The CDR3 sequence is CASSPPQRTRHEQFF. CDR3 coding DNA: TGTGCCAGCTCACCCCCCCAGAGAACTCGCCATGAGCAGTTCTTC.

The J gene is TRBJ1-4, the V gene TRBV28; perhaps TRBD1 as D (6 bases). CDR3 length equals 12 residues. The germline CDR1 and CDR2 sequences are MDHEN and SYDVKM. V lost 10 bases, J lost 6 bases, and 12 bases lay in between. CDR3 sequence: CATGGGHEKLFF. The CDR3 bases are TGTGCCACCGGGGGCGGACATGAAAAACTGTTTTTT.

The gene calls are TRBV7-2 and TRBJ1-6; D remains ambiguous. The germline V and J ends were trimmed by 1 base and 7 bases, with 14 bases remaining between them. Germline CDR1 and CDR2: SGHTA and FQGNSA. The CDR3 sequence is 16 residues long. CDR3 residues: CASSLEVGRLNSPLHF. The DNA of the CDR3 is TGTGCCAGCAGCTTAGAGGTGGGTCGACTAAATTCACCCCTCCACTTT.

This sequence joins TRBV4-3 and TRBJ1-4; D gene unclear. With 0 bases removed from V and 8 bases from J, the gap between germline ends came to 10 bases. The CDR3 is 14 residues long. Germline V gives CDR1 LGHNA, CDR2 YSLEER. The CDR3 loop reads CASSQDLGLEKLFF. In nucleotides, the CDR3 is TGCGCCAGCAGCCAAGATCTGGGGTTGGAAAAACTGTTTTTT.